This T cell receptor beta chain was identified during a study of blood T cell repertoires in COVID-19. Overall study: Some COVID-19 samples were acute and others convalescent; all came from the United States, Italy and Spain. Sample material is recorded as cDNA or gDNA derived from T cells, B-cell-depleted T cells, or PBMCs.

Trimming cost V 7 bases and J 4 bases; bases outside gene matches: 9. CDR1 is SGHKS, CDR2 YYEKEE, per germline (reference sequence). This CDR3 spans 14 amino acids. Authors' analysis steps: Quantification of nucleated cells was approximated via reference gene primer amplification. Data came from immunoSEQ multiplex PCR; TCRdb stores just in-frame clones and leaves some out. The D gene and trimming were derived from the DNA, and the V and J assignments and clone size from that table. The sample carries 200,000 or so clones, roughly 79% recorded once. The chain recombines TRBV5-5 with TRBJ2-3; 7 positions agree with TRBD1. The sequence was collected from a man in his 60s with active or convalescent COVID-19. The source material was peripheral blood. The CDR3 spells CASLSGQVSDTQYF. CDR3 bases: TGTGCCAGCCTCTCCGGACAGGTGTCAGATACGCAGTATTTT.